One T cell receptor beta chain is described in this entry. Its target is not known. TCRdb keeps only in-frame clones here, not all; method: immunoSEQ multiplex PCR. This table holds some 10,000 clones, less than 80% found once. Trimming left V 3 bases short and J 0 bases short, with 22 bases between. This CDR3 contains 19 residues. CDR1 is KGHSH and CDR2 is LQKENI in the germline V gene. All trial patients relapsed after autologous stem cell transplantation. The entry originates in a study of PD-1 blockade in classical Hodgkin lymphoma. The overall study: The nivolumab dose that patients received was 3 mg/kg, given intravenously every 2 weeks. Study-level points and caveats: Exclusion was the outcome for patients who began nivolumab under 1 year after ASCT.

The TCR was taken from a human donor with classical Hodgkin lymphoma. The sample here was peripheral blood mononuclear cells (PBMCs), taken at baseline. This sequence joins TRBV18 and TRBJ2-3, with a weak D call TRBD2 (5 bases). In nucleotides, the CDR3 is TGTGCCAGCTCACCCTTGGGGAGCAGAGCTCGTACTAGCACAGATACGCAGTATTTT. Translation gives CASSPLGSRARTSTDTQYF. Complete variable domain (other parts from reference TRBV18 and TRBJ2-3): NAGVMQNPRHLVRRRGQEARLRCSPMKGHSHVYWYRQLPEEGLKFMVYLQKENIIDESGMPKERFSAEFPKEGPSILRIQQVVRGDSAAYFCASSPLGSRARTSTDTQYFGPGTRLTVL.